These 29 T cell receptor beta chains share one sample of origin, sequenced in a study of T cells in Graves' hyperthyroidism and ophthalmopathy. Using RNA transcripts as the source, TCR beta CDR3 regions were amplified. Primed by the HTBI set, a first-round RT-PCR was run on the TCR CDR3. TCRdb used MiXCR to reprocess the multiplex PCR reads, holding one entry per CDR3 protein. Here the sample spans about 840,000 distinct CDR3 sequences, roughly 40% being singletons. Sequenced sample: blood. The receptors were gathered from a man between 18 and 29 years old with Graves' hyperthyroidism.

CDR3: CASSWGAGTGGGTEAFF. The CDR3 DNA reads as TGTGCCAGCAGCTGGGGAGCCGGGACAGGGGGGGGGACTGAAGCTTTCTTT. The J gene is TRBJ1-1, the V gene TRBV5-4; 11 bases line up with TRBD1. The CDR3 covers 17 residues. Per the germline V gene, CDR1 is SGHNT and CDR2 is YYREEE (reference sequence). V shed 3 bases, J shed 5 bases, and the junction held 12 bases outside the gene matches.

This clonotype was observed at least ten times. This chain joins TRBV10-3 and TRBJ2-7; 9 bases agree with TRBD1. This CDR3 has 15 residues. Per germline, CDR1 ENHRY and CDR2 SYGVKD. V was clipped by 3 bases and J by 2 bases; unmatched bases: 5. CDR3 in amino acids: CAISDNRGQAYEQYF. CDR3 coding DNA: TGTGCCATCAGTGATAACAGGGGGCAGGCCTACGAGCAGTACTTC.

This clonotype has at least ten counts. This chain uses TRBV12-3 or TRBV12-4 with TRBJ2-7, with D unclear. CDR3 length: 12 residues. Trimming pared 3 bases from V and 5 bases from J, leaving 8 bases between. This CDR3 is CASSLSVHEQYF. In DNA form, the CDR3 reads TGTGCCAGCAGTTTGTCGGTCCACGAGCAGTACTTC.

This clonotype came up many times. The chain links TRBV29-1 to TRBJ1-5, with D maybe TRBD1 (5 bases). There are 13 residues in the CDR3. Germline lookup yields CDR1 SQVTM and CDR2 ANQGSEA. Deletions cut 7 bases from V and 5 bases from J, with 15 bases between. This CDR3 is CSAGAGYHQPQHF. The CDR3 DNA sequence: TGCAGCGCTGGGGCAGGGTATCATCAGCCCCAGCATTTT.

This clonotype was counted only a few times. The rearrangement links TRBV5-4 to TRBJ1-2, with D hard to call. Germline CDR1 reads SGHNT; CDR2 reads YYREEE (reference sequence). Between the trimmed V and J ends, which lost 0 bases and 8 bases, there was a span of 17 bases. The CDR3 runs to 15 residues. Written as DNA, the CDR3 is TGTGCCAGCAGCTTGGAGCTGGATTTGGTTGGGGGCTACACCTTC. Protein: CASSLELDLVGGYTF.

This clonotype was counted ten times or more. The chain uses TRBV25-1 and TRBJ2-7; 7 nucleotides line up with TRBD2. The CDR3 contains 13 residues. The V gene's germline CDR1 is MGHDK and CDR2 SYGVNS. V was clipped by 2 bases and J by 5 bases; unmatched bases: 3. CDR3 sequence: CASSERGLNEQYF. The CDR3 nucleotides are TGTGCCAGCAGTGAACGGGGACTAAACGAGCAGTACTTC.

This rearrangement joins TRBV19 to TRBJ1-4; no firm D call. CDR1 is LNHDA and CDR2 is SQIVND in the germline V gene (reference sequence). V was trimmed by 5 bases and J by 5 bases, leaving 9 bases between them. The CDR3 extends over 13 amino acids. Written as DNA, the CDR3 is TGTGCCAGTAGTGGGAATCCAAATGAAAAACTGTTTTTT. Its translation: CASSGNPNEKLFF. The variable domain in full, with the rest retrieved from reference TRBV19 and TRBJ1-4, is DGGITQSPKYLFRKEGQNVTLSCEQNLNHDAMYWYRQDPGQGLRLIYYSQIVNDFQKGDIAEGYSVSREKKESFPLTVTSAQKNPTAFYLCASSGNPNEKLFFGSGTQLSVL.

Ten or more counts support this clonotype. The genes are TRBV29-1 and TRBJ2-2, with D perhaps matching TRBD2 (6 bases). The ends were cut back, 8 bases at V and 1 base at J, with 14 bases in the middle. The CDR3 runs 14 residues. Looked up from germline, CDR1 is SQVTM and CDR2 is ANQGSEA. The CDR3 nucleotides read TGCAGCCTGAGGATGGGAGGGAACACCGGGGAGCTGTTTTTT. This sequence encodes CSLRMGGNTGELFF.

The chain combines TRBV7-9 with TRBJ1-1, with TRBD1 matching 7 bases. V shed 5 bases, J shed 6 bases, and the junction held 18 bases outside the gene matches. The CDR3 is 17 residues long. Per germline, CDR1 SEHNR and CDR2 FQNEAQ (reference sequence). The CDR3 protein is CASSHRDRKKVLAEAFF. The CDR3 DNA follows: TGTGCCAGCAGCCACCGGGACAGAAAGAAGGTTTTGGCTGAAGCTTTCTTT.

This clonotype was counted many times. The chain couples TRBV10-3 to TRBJ2-7; the D is unclear. V lost 6 bases, J lost 6 bases, and 12 bases lay in between. Looked up from germline, CDR1 is ENHRY and CDR2 is SYGVKD. The CDR3 length is 12 residues. The CDR3 DNA reads as TGTGCCATCAGCCCTGTACTCGGCGAGCAGTACTTC. Translation gives CAISPVLGEQYF.

The J gene is TRBJ2-5, the V gene TRBV9, with no clear D. The germline V gene has CDR1 SGDLS and CDR2 YYNGEE. CDR3 length: 12 residues. Trimming took off 0 bases at V and 11 bases at J, with 11 bases between the two ends. The chain's CDR3 is CASSVEAENQYF. CDR3 DNA sequence: TGTGCCAGCAGCGTAGAGGCGGAGAATCAGTACTTC.

The chain carries TRBV9 and TRBJ2-2; no clear D. The germline V gene encodes CDR1 SGDLS and CDR2 YYNGEE. CDR3 length equals 12 residues. Deletions cut 2 bases from V and 7 bases from J, with 6 bases between. DNA of the CDR3: TGTGCCAGCAGCGTTATTAGCGGGGAGCTGTTTTTT. Its protein is CASSVISGELFF. Looking up the rest from reference TRBV9 and TRBJ2-2 gives the full variable domain: DSGVTQTPKHLITATGQRVTLRCSPRSGDLSVYWYQQSLDQGLQFLIQYYNGEERAKGNILERFSAQQFPDLHSELNLSSLELGDSALYFCASSVISGELFFGEGSRLTVL.

As for this clonotype: A much larger clone differs from this one at a single base, so this may be a read error. DNA of the CDR3: TGCAGAGCTAGGAGACAACAAGAGACCCAGTACTTC. Its translation is CRARRQQETQYF. The rearrangement uses TRBV20-1 and TRBJ2-5; D not certain. The CDR3 sequence is 12 residues long. CDR1 and CDR2 (germline): DFQATT, SNEGSKA (reference sequence).

V usage is TRBV10-3 and J usage is TRBJ2-5, with TRBD1 as a possible D gene (6 bases). CDR3 length: 10 amino acids. Trimming took 10 bases from V and 5 from J, leaving 8 bases between them. Germline V gives CDR1 ENHRY, CDR2 SYGVKD. CDR3 in DNA: TGTGCCAGAAGGGGGGAGACCCAGTACTTC. This codes for CARRGETQYF.

This clonotype appeared once. This chain connects TRBV11-2 to TRBJ2-7; D remains unclear. The CDR3 is 12 amino acids. V lost 10 bases and J lost 4, with 14 bases in between. CDR1 is SGHAT and CDR2 is FQNNGV in the germline V gene. The CDR3 DNA follows: TGTGCCACCTTGGCTATCAATTACGAGCAGTACTTC. Its translation: CATLAINYEQYF.

The chain combines TRBV10-2 with TRBJ2-7; no clear D gene. The CDR3 spans 12 residues. Germline loops: CDR1 WSHSY, CDR2 SAAADI. Trimming removed 3 bases at V and 4 bases at J, with 7 bases between. CDR3 coding DNA: TGCGCCAGCAGTGAAGACCGTTACGAGCAGTACTTC. Its protein product is CASSEDRYEQYF.

The chain couples TRBV11-2 to TRBJ2-2, with a weak D call TRBD2 (5 bases). Germline V gives CDR1 SGHAT, CDR2 FQNNGV. V dropped 10 bases and J dropped 1 base, with 13 bases sitting between them. The CDR3 extends over 14 amino acids. CDR3 region: CATHGLQNTGELFF. CDR3 bases: TGTGCCACCCATGGACTGCAGAACACCGGGGAGCTGTTTTTT.

This clonotype was picked up a small number of times. V is TRBV10-3 and J is TRBJ1-2; no clear D gene. This CDR3 contains 15 residues. Germline lookup yields CDR1 ENHRY and CDR2 SYGVKD. V was shortened by 3 bases and J by 8 bases, with 19 bases between the two germline ends. As DNA, the CDR3 is TGTGCCATCAGTGATAACCGGGCCTCGGTCGCGGGCTACACCTTC. This translates into CAISDNRASVAGYTF.

In its sample, this clonotype was seen many times. The chain recombines TRBV15 with TRBJ2-7; D is perhaps TRBD1 (5 bases). Trimming pared 1 base from V and 5 bases from J, leaving 12 bases between. This CDR3 spans 14 amino acids. CDR1 and CDR2 from the germline V gene are LNHNV and YYDKDF (reference sequence). The CDR3 DNA reads TGTGCCACCAGCAGAGGAAGGGGTCGGCACGAGCAGTACTTC. It codes for CATSRGRGRHEQYF.

As to this clonotype: The germline gene is not matched at one end of the junction; a read error may be the cause. This rearrangement joins TRBV3-1 to TRBJ2-5, with a tentative D call TRBD2 (6 bases). Germline V gives CDR1 LGHDT, CDR2 YNNKEL (reference sequence). CDR3 length: 17 residues. The chain's CDR3 is CASSQGPSGFGQETQYF. The CDR3 bases are TGTGCCAGCAGCCAAGGCCCCAGCGGGTTCGGCCAAGAAACCCAGTACTTC.

V is TRBV19 and J is TRBJ1-1; D remains ambiguous. CDR3 length: 13 amino acids. Germline assignment: CDR1 LNHDA and CDR2 SQIVND (reference sequence). V shed 4 bases and J shed 5 bases, with 11 bases lying between them. DNA of the CDR3: TGTGCCAGTAGTAGGGCCGGACGGACTGAAGCTTTCTTT. Amino acid sequence: CASSRAGRTEAFF. The complete variable domain, with remaining parts taken from reference TRBV19 and TRBJ1-1, reads DGGITQSPKYLFRKEGQNVTLSCEQNLNHDAMYWYRQDPGQGLRLIYYSQIVNDFQKGDIAEGYSVSREKKESFPLTVTSAQKNPTAFYLCASSRAGRTEAFFGQGTRLTVV.

This clonotype was counted many times. The V gene is TRBV10-2, the J gene TRBJ2-7, with D hard to call. CDR1 and CDR2 from the germline V gene are WSHSY and SAAADI. This CDR3 contains 10 residues. V lost 6 bases and J lost 6, with 6 bases in between. The CDR3 region has the DNA TGCGCCAGCAGCCTCCCCGAGCAGTACTTC. This sequence encodes CASSLPEQYF.

This clonotype was recorded a few times. This chain uses TRBV13 with TRBJ2-7, with a weak D call TRBD2 (6 bases). Germline V gene sequence: CDR1 PRHDT, CDR2 FYEKMQ (reference sequence). CDR3 size: 15 residues. V dropped 5 bases and J dropped 2 bases, with 16 bases sitting between them. In DNA form, the CDR3 reads TGTGCCAGCAGCCAAAATAGGAGGGATCCCTACGAGCAGTACTTC. Its protein is CASSQNRRDPYEQYF.

This rearrangement joins TRBV20-1 to TRBJ2-6; 8 bases map to TRBD1. CDR3 length: 14 residues. The V segment lost 7 bases and the J segment 2 bases; nucleotides outside the gene matches: 4. Germline CDR1 DFQATT, CDR2 SNEGSKA (reference sequence). The chain's CDR3 is CSDQGAAGANVLTF. The CDR3 DNA reads as TGCAGTGATCAGGGGGCCGCTGGGGCCAACGTCCTGACTTTC.

This clonotype was seen a single time. Mismatch with germline at one junction end may stem from a read error. The chain joins TRBV4-3 to TRBJ1-4, with D unclear. The CDR3 spans 13 residues. Germline CDR1 is LGHNA and CDR2 is YSLEER. CDR3 nucleotides: TGCGCCAGCAGCCAAGTCCCTAATGAAAAACTGCTTTTT. This translates into CASSQVPNEKLLF.

This clonotype came up many times. The rearrangement links TRBV20-1 to TRBJ2-7; D gene ambiguous. V was cut by 6 bases and J by 3 bases, with 12 bases left in between. The CDR3 loop spans 12 amino acids. Germline CDR1 reads DFQATT; CDR2 reads SNEGSKA (reference sequence). The CDR3 DNA sequence: TGCAGTGCCAACGACCGCGACTACGAGCAGTACTTC. Its protein is CSANDRDYEQYF.

This clonotype was detected only once. The chain is built from TRBV6-2 or TRBV6-3 and TRBJ2-5; TRBD1 agrees at 8 bases. The V gene's germline CDR1 is MNHEY and CDR2 SVGEGT. The CDR3 totals 15 residues. V dropped 2 bases and J dropped 3; count of bases not matched to a gene: 5. The CDR3: CASSYLDRGKETQYF. The CDR3 nucleotides read TGTGCCAGCAGTTACCTTGACAGGGGAAAAGAGACCCAGTACTTC.

Comment on this clonotype: The conserved final phenylalanine or tryptophan is absent from the CDR3, which likely points to a read error. The limits of the CDR3 on the DNA are not certain, so only TCRdb's listed CDR3 is given. The chain joins TRBV29-1 to TRBJ1-4; the D call TRBD1 from the table was never checked on the DNA. Termini included, the CDR3 measures 10 amino acids. Germline V gives CDR1 SQVTM, CDR2 ANQGSEA. The CDR3 region is CSVDGALDGQ.

This clonotype was counted between two and nine times. CDR3 residues: CASSPPLRGNTYEQYF. The CDR3, as DNA: TGTGCCAGCAGCCCCCCCCTCCGCGGGAATACCTACGAGCAGTACTTC. This chain connects TRBV7-9 to TRBJ2-7, with a tentative D call TRBD2 (6 bases). The V gene's germline CDR1 is SEHNR and CDR2 FQNEAQ (reference sequence). The CDR3 totals 16 residues. Deletions cut 5 bases from V and 2 bases from J, with 19 bases between.